This is a list of T cell receptor beta chains from one sample in a study of blood T cell repertoires in COVID-19. The repertoire was sequenced with immunoSEQ multiplex PCR; TCRdb's copy has only in-frame clones and lacks some. Altogether fewer than 200,000 clones are present, more than 75% being singletons, with the ten largest covering under 15%. The source material was peripheral blood. The receptors derive from a woman aged 70-85 years with COVID-19, enrolled during active disease. CDR3s include the opening cysteine and the closing phenylalanine or tryptophan. A D gene is named only where the DNA matches it firmly.

d_call	v_call	j_call	cdr3_aa
NA	TRBV19	TRBJ2-1	CASRLSGGGNEQFF
NA	TRBV6-5	TRBJ2-1	CASSWVGEQFF
NA	TRBV5-6	TRBJ2-7	CASSPDSGESSYEQYF
TRBD1	TRBV28	TRBJ1-4	CASSTRQGASGEKLFF
TRBD2	TRBV7-3	TRBJ2-1	CASSRSSGRSHNEQFF
TRBD2	TRBV6-5	TRBJ2-5	CATHPNLLAGWDF
TRBD1	TRBV14	TRBJ2-7	CASSQGRTGYTDEQYF
NA	TRBV6-5	TRBJ2-2	CASRAANTGELFF
NA	TRBV11-3	TRBJ1-6	CASSQSYRNSPLHF
NA	TRBV5-8	TRBJ2-3	CASSRPVPGVVLGDTQYF
NA	TRBV5-1	TRBJ1-1	CASSLNQGTEAFF
TRBD1	TRBV30	TRBJ1-1	CAWSPGTANTEAFF
TRBD2	TRBV27	TRBJ2-2	CASKLAGGVYTGELFF
NA	TRBV5-1	TRBJ2-1	CASSLARKGQFF
NA	TRBV11-2	TRBJ2-6	CASSRGPAGANVLTF
NA	TRBV9	TRBJ1-2	CASLLIGLPGYTF
TRBD1	TRBV4-3	TRBJ1-6	CASSVQGSSPLHF
NA	TRBV5-4	TRBJ2-7	CASSSRTDEQYF
NA	TRBV19	TRBJ1-1	CASSTRSEAFF
TRBD1	TRBV3-1/TRBV3-2	TRBJ1-4	CASSPRRQGNEKLFF
TRBD2	TRBV5-4	TRBJ2-1	CASSSSSGRANNEQFF
TRBD1	TRBV30	TRBJ1-5	CAWSLGDRGSGQPQHF
NA	TRBV2	TRBJ2-1	CASSVDGSRYNEQFF
NA	TRBV28	TRBJ2-7	CASERRYEQYF
TRBD1	TRBV30	TRBJ1-3	CAWRQGAGNTIYF
NA	TRBV10-3	TRBJ1-1	CAISSQGETEAFF
TRBD2	TRBV14	TRBJ2-5	CASSQDQAGIEETQYF
TRBD1	TRBV28	TRBJ1-5	CASSSLGQGNQPQHF
NA	TRBV18	TRBJ1-4	CASSPGGAFEKLFF
NA	TRBV7-2	TRBJ1-1	CASSLYRQTGEAFF
NA	TRBV12-3/TRBV12-4	TRBJ2-2	CASKPGNTGELFF
NA	TRBV2	TRBJ1-2	CASSERMTGYGYTF
TRBD1	TRBV11-1	TRBJ1-2	CASSYGTGNYGYTF
TRBD2	TRBV19	TRBJ2-1	CASSIGSGFVEQFF
TRBD1	TRBV30	TRBJ1-2	CAWAADRGNYGYTF
NA	TRBV5-4	TRBJ2-5	CASSLDGPRETQYF
TRBD1	TRBV4-1	TRBJ1-4	CASSQDEGALDEKLFF
NA	TRBV4-1	TRBJ2-4	CASSHWGAGAKNIQYF
TRBD1	TRBV18	TRBJ2-5	CASSAEKGAQETQYF
TRBD2	TRBV7-3	TRBJ2-5	CASSLRGLAEEGETQYF
TRBD1	TRBV15	TRBJ1-2	CATSRDPPGQVNNYGYTF
NA	TRBV5-6	TRBJ1-5	CASSLRRGQPQHF
NA	TRBV9	TRBJ1-3	CASSVGQEVGNTIYF
NA	TRBV7-6	TRBJ2-6	CASSLGSSGGANVLTF
TRBD1	TRBV9	TRBJ2-5	CASSPRDRTIQETQYF
TRBD1	TRBV7-2	TRBJ2-1	CASRPNRGRNEQFF
NA	TRBV30	TRBJ1-5	CACRTSNQPQHF
TRBD2	TRBV28	TRBJ2-7	CASSPGLVKLYEQYF
NA	TRBV5-1	TRBJ1-5	CASSLQGGHQPQHF
TRBD2	TRBV12-5	TRBJ2-5	CASGLVALGLAGAMKMETQYF
TRBD1	TRBV6-5	TRBJ2-1	CASSYRQGGGQFF
NA	TRBV4-1	TRBJ1-2	CASSQVTTTNYGYTF
TRBD2	TRBV4-1	TRBJ2-7	CASSQGGLAGEVYEQYF